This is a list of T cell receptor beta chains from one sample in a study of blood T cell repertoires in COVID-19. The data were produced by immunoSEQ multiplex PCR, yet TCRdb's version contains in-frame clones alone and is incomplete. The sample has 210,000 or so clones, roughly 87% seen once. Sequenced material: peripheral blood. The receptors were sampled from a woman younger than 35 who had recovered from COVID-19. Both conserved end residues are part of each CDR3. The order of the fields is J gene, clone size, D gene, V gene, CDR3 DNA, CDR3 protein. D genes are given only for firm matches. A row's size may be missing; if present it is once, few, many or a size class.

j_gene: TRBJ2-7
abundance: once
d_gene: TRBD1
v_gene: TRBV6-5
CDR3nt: TGTGCCAGCAGTTATGACAGGGGTACCTACGAGCAGTACTTC
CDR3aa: CASSYDRGTYEQYF

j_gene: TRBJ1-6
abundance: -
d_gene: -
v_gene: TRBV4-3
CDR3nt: TGCGCCAGCAGCCAGGGGGGGGGTATCTATAATTCACCCCTCCACTTT
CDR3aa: CASSQGGGIYNSPLHF

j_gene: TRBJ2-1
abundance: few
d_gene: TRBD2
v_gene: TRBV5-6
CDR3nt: TGTGCCAGCAGCTGGCTTACTAGCGCACCTAGCTACAATGAGCAGTTCTTC
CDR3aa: CASSWLTSAPSYNEQFF

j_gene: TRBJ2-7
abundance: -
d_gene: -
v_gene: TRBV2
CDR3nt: TGTGCCAGCAGTGAAGTATACTACGAGCAGTACTTC
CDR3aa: CASSEVYYEQYF

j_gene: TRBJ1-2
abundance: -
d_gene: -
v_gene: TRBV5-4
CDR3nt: TGTGCCAGCAGCTCGTTGACAGTTAACTATGGCTACACCTTC
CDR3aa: CASSSLTVNYGYTF

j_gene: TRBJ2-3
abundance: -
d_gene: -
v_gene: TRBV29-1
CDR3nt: TGCAGCGTAGTCCTCCTGGCGGGTACGCAGTATTTT
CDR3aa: CSVVLLAGTQYF

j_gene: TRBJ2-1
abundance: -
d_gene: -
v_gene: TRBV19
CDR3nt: TGTGCCAGTAGTATCGGGAATCCAGGACGGAGAAATGAGCAGTTCTTC
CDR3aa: CASSIGNPGRRNEQFF

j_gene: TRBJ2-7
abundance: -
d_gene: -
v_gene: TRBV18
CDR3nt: TGTGCCAGCTCACCCCTGGACTCCCCTCCCTACGAGCAGTACTTC
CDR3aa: CASSPLDSPPYEQYF

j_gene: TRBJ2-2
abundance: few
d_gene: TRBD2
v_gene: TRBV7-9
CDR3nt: TGTGCCAGCAACTCCGGGACTAGCGGCGAAGTCGGGCCCGGGGAGCTGTTTTTT
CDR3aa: CASNSGTSGEVGPGELFF

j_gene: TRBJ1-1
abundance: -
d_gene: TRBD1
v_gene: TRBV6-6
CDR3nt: TGTGCCAGCAGTGACAGGGGGCAAAACACTGAAGCTTTCTTT
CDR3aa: CASSDRGQNTEAFF

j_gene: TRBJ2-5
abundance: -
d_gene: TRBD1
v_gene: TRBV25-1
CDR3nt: TGTGCCAGCAGCGCACAGACAGGGCCGCAAGAGACCCAGTACTTC
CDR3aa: CASSAQTGPQETQYF

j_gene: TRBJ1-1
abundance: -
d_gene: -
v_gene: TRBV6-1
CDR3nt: TGTGCCAGCAGTGCAAACATCGATGGGGCGAACACTGAAGCTTTCTTT
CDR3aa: CASSANIDGANTEAFF

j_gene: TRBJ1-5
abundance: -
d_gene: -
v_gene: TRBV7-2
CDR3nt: TGTGCCAGCAGCCAGGACAGCCGCAATCAGCCCCAGCATTTT
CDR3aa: CASSQDSRNQPQHF

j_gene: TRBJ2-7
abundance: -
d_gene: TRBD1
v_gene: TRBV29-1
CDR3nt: TGCAGCGTTGAAGATCAGTCAGGGGGTTGGTACGAGCAGTACTTC
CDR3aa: CSVEDQSGGWYEQYF

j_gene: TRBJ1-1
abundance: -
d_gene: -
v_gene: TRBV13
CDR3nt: TGTGCCAGCAGTATGGCGGTGGACACTGAAGCTTTCTTT
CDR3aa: CASSMAVDTEAFF

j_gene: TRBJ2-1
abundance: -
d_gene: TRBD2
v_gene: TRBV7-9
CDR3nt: TGTGCCAGCAGCTTAGGACTAGCGGGTCCGAGTCCTACAAATGAGCAGTTCTTC
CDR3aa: CASSLGLAGPSPTNEQFF

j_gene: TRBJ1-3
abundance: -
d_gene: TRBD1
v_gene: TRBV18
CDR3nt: TGTGCCAGCTCACCAGGACAGGGGAGAACTGGAAACACCATATATTTT
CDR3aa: CASSPGQGRTGNTIYF

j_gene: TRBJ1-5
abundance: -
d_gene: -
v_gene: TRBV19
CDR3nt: TGTGCCAGTAGTAAGAAGGACACAAATCATCAGCCCCAGCATTTT
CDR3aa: CASSKKDTNHQPQHF

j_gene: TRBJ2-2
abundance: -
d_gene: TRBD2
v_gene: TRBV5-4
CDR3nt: TGTGCCAGCAGTTGGGGGACTAGCGGGATCACCGGGGAGCTGTTTTTT
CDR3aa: CASSWGTSGITGELFF

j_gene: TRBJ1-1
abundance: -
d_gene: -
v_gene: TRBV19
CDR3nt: TGTGCCAGTAGTAAGACAGCCCAGTCTTGGACTGAAGCTTTCTTT
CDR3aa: CASSKTAQSWTEAFF

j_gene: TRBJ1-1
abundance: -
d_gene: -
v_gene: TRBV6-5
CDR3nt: TGTGCCAGCAGTAGAACAGGGAACACTGAAGCTTTCTTT
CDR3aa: CASSRTGNTEAFF

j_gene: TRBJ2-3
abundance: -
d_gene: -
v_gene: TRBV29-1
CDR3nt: TGCAGCGTTAAAACCGGTTTCACAGATACGCAGTATTTT
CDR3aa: CSVKTGFTDTQYF

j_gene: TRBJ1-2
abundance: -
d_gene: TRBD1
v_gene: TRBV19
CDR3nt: TGTGCCAGTAGGACAGGGAGTTTCGGAGGCTACACCTTC
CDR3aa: CASRTGSFGGYTF

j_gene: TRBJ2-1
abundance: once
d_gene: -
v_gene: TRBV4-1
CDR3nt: TGCGCCAGCAGCCAAGACGCAGGGTATGTTTTTAGGGAGCAGTTCTTC
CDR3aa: CASSQDAGYVFREQFF

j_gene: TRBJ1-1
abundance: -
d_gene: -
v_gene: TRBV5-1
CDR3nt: TGCGCCAGCAGCTTGGCGGCAGGTTTGGGTGACACTGAAGCTTTCTTT
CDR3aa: CASSLAAGLGDTEAFF

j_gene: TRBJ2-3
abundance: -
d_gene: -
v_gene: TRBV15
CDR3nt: TGTGCCACCAGCAGAGACGAGATCACAGATACGCAGTATTTT
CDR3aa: CATSRDEITDTQYF

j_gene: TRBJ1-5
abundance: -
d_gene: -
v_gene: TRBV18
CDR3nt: TGTGCCAGCTCACCAGGAGGTAGCAATCAGCCCCAGCATTTT
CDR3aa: CASSPGGSNQPQHF

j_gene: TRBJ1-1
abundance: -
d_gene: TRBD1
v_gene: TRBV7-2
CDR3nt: TGTGCCAGCAGCACCGAACGGGACAGGGTAGTAGGAACTGAAGCTTTCTTT
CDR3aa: CASSTERDRVVGTEAFF

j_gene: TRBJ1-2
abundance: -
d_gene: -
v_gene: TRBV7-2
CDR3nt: TGTGCCAGCAGCTTTTATACGGGTGGCTACACCTTC
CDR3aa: CASSFYTGGYTF

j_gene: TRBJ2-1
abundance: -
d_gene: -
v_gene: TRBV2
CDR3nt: TGTGCCAGCAGTGAAACTCCCCGGGGAGTAAATGAGCAGTTCTTC
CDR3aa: CASSETPRGVNEQFF

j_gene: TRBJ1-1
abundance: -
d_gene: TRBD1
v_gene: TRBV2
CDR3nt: TGTGCCAGCAGTGAAGATGAACAGGGGGGGACTGAAGCTTTCTTT
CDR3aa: CASSEDEQGGTEAFF

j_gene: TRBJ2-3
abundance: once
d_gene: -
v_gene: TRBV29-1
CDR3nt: TGCAGCGTTGAATATCTGGCTAGCACAGATACGCAGTATTTT
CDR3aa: CSVEYLASTDTQYF

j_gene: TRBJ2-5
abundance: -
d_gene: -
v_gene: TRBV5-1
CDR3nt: TGCGCCAGCAGCTTGGAAGCTAGACTAAGAGAGACCCAGTACTTC
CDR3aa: CASSLEARLRETQYF

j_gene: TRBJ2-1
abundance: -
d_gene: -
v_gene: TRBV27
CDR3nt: TGTGCCAGCAGTCCCGTGGCAGGGGCCTACAATGAGCAGTTCTTC
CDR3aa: CASSPVAGAYNEQFF

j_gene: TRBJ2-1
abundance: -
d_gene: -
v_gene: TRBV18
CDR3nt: TGTGCCAGCTCACCATCGACCGGGGGTAGTAACAATGAGCAGTTCTTC
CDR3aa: CASSPSTGGSNNEQFF

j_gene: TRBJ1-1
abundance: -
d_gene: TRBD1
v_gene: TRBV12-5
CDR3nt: TGTGCTAGCTCCGAGGGGACAGGATATTCTGGGAACACTGAAGCTTTCTTT
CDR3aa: CASSEGTGYSGNTEAFF

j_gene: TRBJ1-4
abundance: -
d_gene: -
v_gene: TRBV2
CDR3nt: TGTGCCAGCATAACGACAGCCCCGAATGAAAAACTGTTTTTT
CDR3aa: CASITTAPNEKLFF

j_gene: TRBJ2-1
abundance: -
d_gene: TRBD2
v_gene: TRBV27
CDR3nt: TGTGCCAGCAGTTTCGGGTTGGCGGGAGTTAATGAGCAGTTCTTC
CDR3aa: CASSFGLAGVNEQFF

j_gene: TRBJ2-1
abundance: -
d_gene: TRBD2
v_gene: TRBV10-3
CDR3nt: TGTGCCATCAGTGACCCTAGCGGGGTGAGCAATGAGCAGTTCTTC
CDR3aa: CAISDPSGVSNEQFF

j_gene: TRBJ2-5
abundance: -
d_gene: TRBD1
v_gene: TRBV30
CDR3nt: TGTGCCTGGAGTCCCGGGACAGGGGGCGCGGAGACCCAGTACTTC
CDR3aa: CAWSPGTGGAETQYF

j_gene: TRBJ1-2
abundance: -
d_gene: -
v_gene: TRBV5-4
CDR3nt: TGTGCCAGCAGCTTTTCAGGGGACTATGGCTACACCTTC
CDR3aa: CASSFSGDYGYTF

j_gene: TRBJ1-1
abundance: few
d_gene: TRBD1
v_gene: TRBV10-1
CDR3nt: TGCGCCAGCAGTGAGTCCAGGACAGGGTATACTGAAGCTTTCTTT
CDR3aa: CASSESRTGYTEAFF

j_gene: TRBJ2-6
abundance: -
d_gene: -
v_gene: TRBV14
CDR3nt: TGTGCCAGCAGCCAAGAGTTGGGGGGACCTGGGGCCAACGTCCTGACTTTC
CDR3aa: CASSQELGGPGANVLTF

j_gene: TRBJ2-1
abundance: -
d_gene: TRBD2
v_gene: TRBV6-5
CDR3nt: TGTGCCCTGGCAGCGGGAACCCACAATGAGCAGTTCTTC
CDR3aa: CALAAGTHNEQFF

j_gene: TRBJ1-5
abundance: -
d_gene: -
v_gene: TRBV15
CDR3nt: TGTGCCACCAGCAGAGATAACGGGGTTAGCCAGCCCCAGCATTTT
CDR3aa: CATSRDNGVSQPQHF

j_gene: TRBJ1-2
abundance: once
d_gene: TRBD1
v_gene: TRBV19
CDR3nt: TGTGCCAGTAGTGTAACTTCATACAGGGGCCCAGGCTACACCTTC
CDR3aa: CASSVTSYRGPGYTF

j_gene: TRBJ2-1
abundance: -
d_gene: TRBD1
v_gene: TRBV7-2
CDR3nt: TGTGCCAGCAGCATACAAGGGACAGGGGGGGGCAATGAGCAGTTCTTC
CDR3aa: CASSIQGTGGGNEQFF

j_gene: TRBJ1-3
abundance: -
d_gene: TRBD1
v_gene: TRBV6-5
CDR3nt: TGTGCCAGCCAGGGGGCAACTGGAAACACCATATATTTT
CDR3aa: CASQGATGNTIYF

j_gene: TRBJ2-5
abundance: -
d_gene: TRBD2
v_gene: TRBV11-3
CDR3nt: TGTGCCAGCAGCTTGGGACTAGCGGGAGAAGAGACCCAGTACTTC
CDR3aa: CASSLGLAGEETQYF

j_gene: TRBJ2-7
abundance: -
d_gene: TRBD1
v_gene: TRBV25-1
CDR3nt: TGTGCCAGCAGTACAGACAGGGACTACGAGCAGTACTTC
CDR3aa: CASSTDRDYEQYF

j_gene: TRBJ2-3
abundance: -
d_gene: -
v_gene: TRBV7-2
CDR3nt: TGTGCCAGCAGCTTGGCAGCAGATACGCAGTATTTT
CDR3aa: CASSLAADTQYF

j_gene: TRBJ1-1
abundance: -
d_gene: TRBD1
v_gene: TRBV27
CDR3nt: TGTGCCAGCAGTTCTAGGGAAGACACAGGGGGCACTGAAGCTTTCTTT
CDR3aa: CASSSREDTGGTEAFF

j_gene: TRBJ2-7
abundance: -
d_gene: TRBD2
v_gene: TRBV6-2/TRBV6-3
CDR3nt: TGTGCCAGCAGCGACTATTCGGGACTAAGTTCCTACGAGCAGTACTTC
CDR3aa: CASSDYSGLSSYEQYF

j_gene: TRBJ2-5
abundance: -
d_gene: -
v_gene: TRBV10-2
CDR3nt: TGCGCCAGCAGTGAAGGAGGCTACCAAGAGACCCAGTACTTC
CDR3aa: CASSEGGYQETQYF

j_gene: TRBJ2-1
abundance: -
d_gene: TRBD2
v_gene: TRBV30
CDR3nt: TGTGCCTGGAGTGTCGCTAGCGGGTCCTACAATGAGCAGTTCTTC
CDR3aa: CAWSVASGSYNEQFF

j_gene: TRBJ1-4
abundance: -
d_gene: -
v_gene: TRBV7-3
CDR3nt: TGTGCCAGCAGCTTACGGGCAACTAATGAAAAACTGTTTTTT
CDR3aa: CASSLRATNEKLFF

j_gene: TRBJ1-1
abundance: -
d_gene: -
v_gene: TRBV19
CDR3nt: TGTGCCAGTAGTATGTACGGCACTGAAGCTTTCTTT
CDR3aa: CASSMYGTEAFF

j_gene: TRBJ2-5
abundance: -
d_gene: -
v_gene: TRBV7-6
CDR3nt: TGTGCCAGCAGCTTAGCGGAGGGTAGGACCCAGTACTTC
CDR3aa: CASSLAEGRTQYF

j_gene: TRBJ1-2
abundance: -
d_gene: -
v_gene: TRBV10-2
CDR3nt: TGCGCCAGCAGTGAGTCAGGAGGTTCGCTCGGCTACACCTTC
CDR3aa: CASSESGGSLGYTF

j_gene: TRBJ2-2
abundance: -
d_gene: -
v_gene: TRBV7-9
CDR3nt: TGTGCCAGCAGCTTAGGCGGGTCCACCGGGGAGCTGTTTTTT
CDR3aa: CASSLGGSTGELFF